Below, 16 T cell receptor beta chains from the same sample are listed, as sequenced in a study of T cell responses to AZD1222 COVID-19 vaccine. Method: immunoSEQ multiplex PCR; TCRdb's copy keeps in-frame clones and lacks some. The data contain over 100,000 clones, more than 65% of them seen just once; the ten biggest clones take up about 9.5%. The material was peripheral blood, obtained on day 0 of AZD1222 vaccination. All receptors come from an adult in good health.

V is TRBV13 and J is TRBJ2-1, with 7 positions matching TRBD1. The CDR3 runs 17 residues. The junction had 17 bases not matched to a gene; V was cut back by 5 bases and J by 7 bases. Germline-derived CDR1 and CDR2 are PRHDT and FYEKMQ (reference sequence). CDR3 residues: CASSLYSTGLSRNEQFF. The CDR3 nucleotides are TGTGCCAGCAGCCTATATTCGACAGGGCTGTCAAGGAATGAGCAGTTCTTC.

The chain joins TRBV6-6 to TRBJ1-4, with D unresolved. The CDR3 is made up of 13 amino acids. Germline lookup yields CDR1 MNHNY and CDR2 SVGAGI (reference sequence). V was clipped by 9 bases and J by 7 bases, with 15 bases between them. The CDR3 is CASRTLTGEKLFF. The CDR3 region has the DNA TGTGCCAGTCGGACCCTTACGGGTGAAAAACTGTTTTTT.

The chain links TRBV18 to TRBJ1-5; D is uncertain. With 6 bases removed from V and 5 bases from J, the gap between germline ends came to 11 bases. This CDR3 comprises 13 residues. The V gene's germline CDR1 is KGHSH and CDR2 LQKENI. CDR3 residues: CASSPGEDQPQHF. The CDR3 DNA sequence: TGTGCCAGCTCCCCCGGGGAGGATCAGCCCCAGCATTTT.

The chain is built from TRBV6-5 and TRBJ1-6; 8 nucleotides align to TRBD1. The V and J ends lost 5 bases and 8 bases, in that order; junction bases with no gene match: 8. From germline, CDR1 is MNHEY and CDR2 SVGAGI. The length of the CDR3 is 15 residues. The CDR3 DNA reads TGTGCCAGCAGTCCTCGAGGGACAGGCGATTCACCCCTCCACTTT. Encoded protein: CASSPRGTGDSPLHF.

The chain joins TRBV28 to TRBJ2-7; 9 bases map to TRBD1. The CDR3 is 15 amino acids. CDR1 MDHEN and CDR2 SYDVKM come from the germline V gene. V shed 5 bases and J 0 bases; nucleotides not matched to a gene: 5. CDR3 residues: CASSTTGGGSYEQYF. DNA for the CDR3: TGTGCCAGCAGTACAACAGGGGGCGGCTCCTACGAGCAGTACTTC.

This clone was observed a handful of times. This chain uses TRBV12-3 or TRBV12-4 with TRBJ2-7; D is perhaps TRBD2 (5 bases). The CDR3 runs to 13 residues. Trimming cost V 3 bases and J 6 bases, with 12 bases left between them. CDR3 nucleotide sequence: TGTGCCAGCAGTTTTAGGGTTGGGAGCGAGCAGTACTTC. The encoded protein is CASSFRVGSEQYF.

The chain joins TRBV12-3 or TRBV12-4 to TRBJ1-1; TRBD1 is a possible D gene (5 bases). V gave up 7 bases and J gave up 2 bases, with 11 bases separating them. There are 13 residues in the CDR3. The CDR3 bases are TGTGCCAGCACCCCGGGACTTAACACTGAAGCTTTCTTT. Translated, it gives CASTPGLNTEAFF.

This sequence joins TRBV2 and TRBJ1-2; unclear D gene. Trimming shortened V by 5 bases and J by 2 bases, and 9 bases separated the two germline ends. The CDR3 totals 13 residues. Germline CDR1 and CDR2: SNHLY and FYNNEI. As DNA, the CDR3 is TGTGCCAGCAGTCTAGATGCAAACTATGGCTACACCTTC. This encodes CASSLDANYGYTF. Combining the CDR3 with reference TRBV2 and TRBJ1-2 gives the whole variable domain EPEVTQTPSHQVTQMGQEVILRCVPISNHLYFYWYRQILGQKVEFLVSFYNNEISEKSEIFDDQFSVERPDGSNFTLKIRSTKLEDSAMYFCASSLDANYGYTFGSGTRLTVV.

The chain couples TRBV5-5 to TRBJ1-4, with no clear D. In germline, CDR1 is SGHKS, CDR2 YYEKEE (reference sequence). Trimming pared 0 bases from V and 5 bases from J, leaving 5 bases between. This CDR3 comprises 13 residues. The CDR3 DNA follows: TGTGCCAGCAGCTTGGTGAGAAATGAAAAACTGTTTTTT. Translation: CASSLVRNEKLFF.

This clone was seen a single time. The chain recombines TRBV9 with TRBJ2-1, with TRBD1 matching 11 bases. Germline CDR1 is SGDLS and CDR2 is YYNGEE. The CDR3 contains 20 residues. After removal of 2 bases from V and 0 bases from J, the junction contained 13 bases not matched to a gene. The CDR3 region has the DNA TGTGCCAGCAGCGTGGTCGCCCGGGACAGGGGGTTAAGCTCCTACAATGAGCAGTTCTTC. It codes for CASSVVARDRGLSSYNEQFF.

In this sample, this clone turned up once. The rearrangement joins TRBV7-3 to TRBJ2-3, with TRBD2 matching 8 bases. This CDR3 has 15 amino acids. CDR1 and CDR2 (germline): SGHTA, FQGTGA. Trimming removed 5 bases from V and 0 bases from J; junction bases left unmatched: 4. CDR3 in DNA: TGTGCCAGCAGCCGAGCGGGGGCTAGCACAGATACGCAGTATTTT. Protein product: CASSRAGASTDTQYF.

The chain has TRBV11-2 and TRBJ1-3; D is unclear. The germline V gene has CDR1 SGHAT and CDR2 FQNNGV. Trimming shortened V by 4 bases and J by 7 bases, and 8 bases separated the two germline ends. This CDR3 region has 12 residues. The CDR3 DNA reads as TGTGCCAGCAGCTCCACGTCGAACACCATATATTTT. Encoded protein: CASSSTSNTIYF. The entire variable domain, with the rest obtained from reference TRBV11-2 and TRBJ1-3, is as follows: EAGVAQSPRYKIIEKRQSVAFWCNPISGHATLYWYQQILGQGPKLLIQFQNNGVVDDSQLPKDRFSAERLKGVDSTLKIQPAKLEDSAVYLCASSSTSNTIYFGEGSWLTVV.

The chain has TRBV9 and TRBJ2-2; no clear D. The CDR3 is 15 residues long. CDR1 and CDR2 from the germline V gene are SGDLS and YYNGEE. Between the trimmed V and J ends, which lost 2 bases and 1 base, there was a span of 9 bases. In nucleotides, the CDR3 is TGTGCCAGCAGCGTGACCAGCTTGAACACCGGGGAGCTGTTTTTT. Protein: CASSVTSLNTGELFF.

This chain joins TRBV6-1 and TRBJ1-5; no definite D call. V lost 1 base, J lost 5 bases, and 6 bases lay in between. The CDR3 spans 13 residues. The germline CDR1 and CDR2 sequences are MNHNS and SASEGT. The CDR3 DNA reads as TGTGCCAGCAGTGAAGAGTACCATCAGCCCCAGCATTTT. This translates into CASSEEYHQPQHF.

The chain joins TRBV20-1 to TRBJ2-5; D gene unclear. The CDR3 is 8 amino acids. The ends were cut back, 5 bases at V and 8 bases at J, with 3 bases in the middle. Germline values: CDR1 DFQATT, CDR2 SNEGSKA (reference sequence). CDR3 in amino acids: CSASTQYF. The DNA of the CDR3 is TGCAGTGCTTCTACCCAGTACTTC.

The chain has TRBV19 and TRBJ2-7; tentatively, D is TRBD2 (6 bases). V lost 8 bases and J 3 bases, leaving 20 bases between the germline ends. This CDR3 comprises 15 residues. The V gene's germline CDR1 is LNHDA and CDR2 SQIVND (reference sequence). This CDR3 is CASRESYLASYEQYF. As DNA, the CDR3 is TGTGCCAGTCGGGAGTCCTATCTAGCGAGCTACGAGCAGTACTTC.